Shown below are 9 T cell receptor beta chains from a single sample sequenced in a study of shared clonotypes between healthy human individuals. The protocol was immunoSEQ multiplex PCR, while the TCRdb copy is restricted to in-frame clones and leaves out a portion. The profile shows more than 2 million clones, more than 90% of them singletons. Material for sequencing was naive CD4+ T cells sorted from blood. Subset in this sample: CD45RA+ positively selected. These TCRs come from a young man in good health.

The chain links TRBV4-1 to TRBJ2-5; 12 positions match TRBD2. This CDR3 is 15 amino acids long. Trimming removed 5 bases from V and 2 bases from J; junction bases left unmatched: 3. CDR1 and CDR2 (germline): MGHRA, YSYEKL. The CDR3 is CASSFTSGGQETQYF. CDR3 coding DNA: TGCGCCAGCAGCTTCACTAGCGGGGGGCAAGAGACCCAGTACTTC.

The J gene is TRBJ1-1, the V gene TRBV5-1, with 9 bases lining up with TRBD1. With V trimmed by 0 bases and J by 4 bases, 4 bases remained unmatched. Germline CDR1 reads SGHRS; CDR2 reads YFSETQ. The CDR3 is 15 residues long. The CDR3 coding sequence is TGCGCCAGCAGCTTGGGAGGGACAGGGTTCACTGAAGCTTTCTTT. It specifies CASSLGGTGFTEAFF.

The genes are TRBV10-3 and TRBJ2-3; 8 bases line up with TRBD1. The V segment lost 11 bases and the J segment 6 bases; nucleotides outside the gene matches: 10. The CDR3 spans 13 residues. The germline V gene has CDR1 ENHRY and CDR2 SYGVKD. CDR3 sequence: CAARTGFEDTQYF. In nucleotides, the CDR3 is TGTGCCGCTCGGACAGGGTTTGAGGATACGCAGTATTTT.

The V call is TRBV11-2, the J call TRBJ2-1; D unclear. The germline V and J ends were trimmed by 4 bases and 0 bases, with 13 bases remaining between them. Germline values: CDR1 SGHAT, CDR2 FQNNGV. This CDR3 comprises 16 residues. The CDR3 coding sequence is TGTGCCAGCAGCTCCCTCCGGGCCTTCTCCTACAATGAGCAGTTCTTC. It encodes CASSSLRAFSYNEQFF.

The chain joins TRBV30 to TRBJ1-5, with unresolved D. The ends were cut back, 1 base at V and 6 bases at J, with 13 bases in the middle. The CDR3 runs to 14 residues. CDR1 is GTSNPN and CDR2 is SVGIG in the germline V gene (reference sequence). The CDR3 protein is CAWSGGGVGQPQHF. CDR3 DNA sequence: TGTGCCTGGAGTGGAGGCGGGGTTGGTCAGCCCCAGCATTTT.

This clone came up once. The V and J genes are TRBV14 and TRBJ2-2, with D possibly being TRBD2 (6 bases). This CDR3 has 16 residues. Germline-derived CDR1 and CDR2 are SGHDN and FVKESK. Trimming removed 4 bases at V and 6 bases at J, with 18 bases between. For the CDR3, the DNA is TGTGCCAGCAGCCCTGACGGGGGAGAGGGATCCGGGGAGCTGTTTTTT. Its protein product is CASSPDGGEGSGELFF.

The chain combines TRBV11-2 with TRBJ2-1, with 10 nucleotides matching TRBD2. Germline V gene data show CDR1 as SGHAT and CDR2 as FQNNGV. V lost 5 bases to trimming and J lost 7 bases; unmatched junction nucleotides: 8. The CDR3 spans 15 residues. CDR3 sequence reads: CASSLIAGGRNEQFF. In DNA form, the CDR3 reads TGTGCCAGCAGCCTCATAGCGGGGGGCCGGAATGAGCAGTTCTTC.

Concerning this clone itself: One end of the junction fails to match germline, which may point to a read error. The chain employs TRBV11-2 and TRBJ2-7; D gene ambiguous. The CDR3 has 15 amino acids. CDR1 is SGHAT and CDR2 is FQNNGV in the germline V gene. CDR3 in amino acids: CASRVGVYGSDEQYF. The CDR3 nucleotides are TGTGCCAGCAGGGTTGGGGTTTACGGCTCCGACGAGCAGTACTTC.

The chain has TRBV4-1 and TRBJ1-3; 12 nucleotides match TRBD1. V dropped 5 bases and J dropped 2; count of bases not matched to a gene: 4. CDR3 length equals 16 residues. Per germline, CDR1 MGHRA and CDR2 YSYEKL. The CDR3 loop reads CASSAGQGAAGNTIYF. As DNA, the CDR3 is TGCGCCAGCAGCGCGGGACAGGGGGCCGCTGGAAACACCATATATTTT.